Below, 24 T cell receptor beta chains from the same sample are listed, as sequenced in a study of OX40 agonist ivuxolimab in advanced cancers. The table came from immunoSEQ multiplex PCR; TCRdb's copy has only in-frame clones and leaves some out. The table includes tens of thousands of clones, around 80% detected once. The sequences come from CD4+ or CD8+ T cells sorted from blood, collected in a trial of the OX40 agonist ivuxolimab. These TCRs come from an adult with an advanced solid tumor such as melanoma, head and neck, liver or kidney cancer.

This CDR3 reads CASSLISTSGDTGELFF. The CDR3 bases are TGTGCCAGCAGCTTAATCAGTACTAGCGGGGATACCGGGGAGCTGTTTTTT. This sequence joins TRBV7-9 and TRBJ2-2; TRBD2 aligns across 10 bases. This CDR3 contains 17 residues. V was pared by 2 bases and J by 5 bases, with 8 bases of the junction left unmatched. CDR1 and CDR2 (germline): SEHNR, FQNEAQ (reference sequence).

The J gene is TRBJ1-1, the V gene TRBV13; TRBD1 is a possible D gene (5 bases). CDR3 length: 16 residues. V was trimmed by 7 bases and J by 2 bases, leaving 20 bases between them. CDR1 PRHDT and CDR2 FYEKMQ come from the germline V gene (reference sequence). CDR3: CASISTRPTGNTEAFF. The CDR3 DNA reads as TGTGCCAGCATCTCAACCCGACCTACAGGAAACACTGAAGCTTTCTTT.

CDR3 nucleotides: TGCGCCAGCAGCTTGGTCCCTACTGGGGCCAACGTCCTGACTTTC. Translation: CASSLVPTGANVLTF. The chain employs TRBV5-1 and TRBJ2-6, with D unclear. Germline V gene sequence: CDR1 SGHRS, CDR2 YFSETQ. Trimming removed 0 bases at V and 2 bases at J, with 6 bases between. This CDR3 is 15 amino acids long.

The chain joins TRBV5-1 to TRBJ1-1, with D possibly being TRBD1 (5 bases). CDR3 length: 15 amino acids. The germline CDR1 and CDR2 sequences are SGHRS and YFSETQ. V was clipped by 1 base and J by 2 bases, with 12 bases between them. CDR3 protein: CASSLYGGSNTEAFF. The CDR3 nucleotides are TGCGCCAGCAGCTTGTATGGGGGATCAAACACTGAAGCTTTCTTT.

The rearrangement joins TRBV7-9 to TRBJ1-1; D might be TRBD1 (5 bases). CDR3 length: 13 residues. The ends were cut back, 5 bases at V and 9 bases at J, with 16 bases in the middle. Per germline, CDR1 SEHNR and CDR2 FQNEAQ (reference sequence). DNA of the CDR3: TGTGCCAGCAGCCCCTCCGGGACTTTTAAAGCTTTCTTT. Its protein product is CASSPSGTFKAFF.

The chain employs TRBV5-4 and TRBJ2-3; D is unclear. Trimming removed 2 bases from V and 0 bases from J, with 13 bases in between. CDR3 length equals 16 residues. Germline V CDR1 and CDR2: SGHNT, YYREEE (reference sequence). CDR3 in DNA: TGTGCCAGCAGCTTCAGTAATGAATTTAGCACAGATACGCAGTATTTT. Translating gives CASSFSNEFSTDTQYF.

The V gene is TRBV7-9, the J gene TRBJ1-1, with no clear D. V lost 4 bases and J lost 0, with 12 bases in between. The CDR3 totals 15 residues. Germline values: CDR1 SEHNR, CDR2 FQNEAQ (reference sequence). CDR3: CASSSTSDLNTEAFF. CDR3 DNA: TGTGCCAGCAGCTCCACATCGGATCTGAACACTGAAGCTTTCTTT.

CDR3 region: CASGSPYRKNTSGGTYNEQFF. The CDR3 DNA reads TGTGCTAGTGGTTCCCCTTACAGGAAGAATACTTCAGGGGGAACTTACAATGAGCAGTTCTTC. The chain carries TRBV12-5 and TRBJ2-1; 7 nucleotides line up with TRBD1. The J segment lost 4 bases and the V segment lost 4 bases, leaving 25 bases of the junction unmatched. There are 21 residues in the CDR3. In germline, CDR1 is LGHNT, CDR2 FRNRAP.

V is TRBV19 and J is TRBJ1-1; perhaps TRBD1 as D (5 bases). Germline lookup yields CDR1 LNHDA and CDR2 SQIVND (reference sequence). The CDR3 consists of 15 residues. V was cut by 2 bases and J by 4 bases, with 14 bases left in between. The CDR3 here is CASSISPGAGTEAFF. CDR3 nucleotides: TGTGCCAGTAGTATATCTCCCGGGGCAGGCACTGAAGCTTTCTTT.

The chain is built from TRBV4-3 and TRBJ1-6; TRBD1 is a possible D gene (5 bases). The germline V gene has CDR1 LGHNA and CDR2 YSLEER. V lost 1 base and J lost 9, with 13 bases in between. The CDR3 extends over 15 amino acids. The CDR3 DNA is TGCGCCAGCAGCCAAGTTCCCACCGGGGGTTCACCCCTCCACTTT. Protein: CASSQVPTGGSPLHF.

This clone appeared a few times. The CDR3 is CASSLVSGSQPQHF. CDR3 coding DNA: TGTGCCAGCAGCTTAGTGTCTGGGTCTCAGCCCCAGCATTTT. The chain couples TRBV7-8 to TRBJ1-5; D uncertain. V lost 1 base and J lost 6, with 10 bases in between. The length of the CDR3 is 14 residues. From germline, CDR1 is SGHVS and CDR2 FQNEAQ. Variable domain in full (rest from reference TRBV7-8 and TRBJ1-5): GAGVSQSPRYKVAKRGQDVALRCDPISGHVSLFWYQQALGQGPEFLTYFQNEAQLDKSGLPSDRFFAERPEGSVSTLKIQRTQQEDSAVYLCASSLVSGSQPQHFGDGTRLSIL.

Comments on this clone: Mismatch with germline at one junction end may stem from a read error. The chain has TRBV5-1 and TRBJ2-7; TRBD1 matches 8 bases. CDR3 length equals 15 residues. Germline V gives CDR1 SGHRS, CDR2 YFSETQ. The DNA of the CDR3 is TGCGCCAGCAGCTTTTTCGGACAGGGCACCTACGGGCAGTACTTC. Its protein product is CASSFFGQGTYGQYF.

This chain links TRBV7-3 with TRBJ2-1; unclear D gene. Deletions cut 4 bases from V and 0 bases from J, with 16 bases between. This CDR3 has 17 amino acids. Germline CDR1 and CDR2: SGHTA and FQGTGA. CDR3 amino acids: CASSSAMSVASYNEQFF. The CDR3, as DNA: TGTGCCAGCAGCTCGGCGATGAGCGTGGCCTCCTACAATGAGCAGTTCTTC.

This chain connects TRBV25-1 to TRBJ2-7; unclear D gene. V was clipped by 4 bases and J by 3 bases, with 4 bases between them. The CDR3 has 11 amino acids. Looked up from germline, CDR1 is MGHDK and CDR2 is SYGVNS. The CDR3 coding sequence is TGTGCCAGCAGTGCCTACTACGAGCAGTACTTC. Translating gives CASSAYYEQYF.

This clone showed up just once. The rearrangement joins TRBV28 to TRBJ2-2, with no clear D. The germline CDR1 and CDR2 sequences are MDHEN and SYDVKM. CDR3 size: 15 residues. V was shortened by 5 bases and J by 4 bases, with 14 bases between the two germline ends. CDR3 nucleotides: TGTGCCAGCAGTGCCCCTCCCATCGGCACCGGGGAGCTGTTTTTT. It encodes CASSAPPIGTGELFF.

The gene calls are TRBV28 and TRBJ1-5, with TRBD1 identical over 7 bases. With V trimmed by 7 bases and J by 1 base, 7 bases remained unmatched. Germline assignment: CDR1 MDHEN and CDR2 SYDVKM. The CDR3 has 15 residues. CDR3 amino acids: CASTIGTASNQPQHF. CDR3 in DNA: TGTGCCAGCACGATCGGGACAGCGAGCAATCAGCCCCAGCATTTT.

The chain employs TRBV6-8 and TRBJ1-3, with D perhaps matching TRBD1 (5 bases). This CDR3 region has 15 residues. V was shortened by 8 bases and J by 9 bases, with 23 bases between the two germline ends. Germline CDR1 is MNHGY and CDR2 is SAAAGT. CDR3 sequence (DNA): TGTGCCAGCTGGGGAACTGGGGGTGCTAAGATCACCATATATTTT. Protein sequence: CASWGTGGAKITIYF.

V usage is TRBV15 and J usage is TRBJ2-3, with 8 positions matching TRBD1. Germline assignment: CDR1 LNHNV and CDR2 YYDKDF (reference sequence). The CDR3 is 16 residues long. The V segment lost 1 base and the J segment 6 bases; nucleotides outside the gene matches: 9. CDR3 DNA sequence: TGTGCCACCAGCAGAGTCGGGGAGGACAGGGTGGATACGCAGTATTTT. It yields the protein CATSRVGEDRVDTQYF.

The rearrangement uses TRBV7-8 and TRBJ1-5; D unresolved. CDR3 size: 14 residues. Trimming stripped 4 bases from V and 3 bases from J, with 10 bases between. Germline CDR1 and CDR2: SGHVS and FQNEAQ. DNA for the CDR3: TGTGCCAGCAGCTGGACGGAAAACAATCAGCCCCAGCATTTT. Translation: CASSWTENNQPQHF.

The rearrangement uses TRBV7-8 and TRBJ1-5; D is undetermined. V was shortened by 1 base and J by 3 bases, with 10 bases between the two germline ends. The CDR3 loop spans 15 amino acids. Germline assignment: CDR1 SGHVS and CDR2 FQNEAQ. CDR3 bases: TGTGCCAGCAGCTTAGACAGAATATTCAATCAGCCCCAGCATTTT. Encoded protein: CASSLDRIFNQPQHF.

The gene calls are TRBV5-1 and TRBJ2-2, with D perhaps TRBD1 (6 bases). The V gene lost 7 bases and the J gene lost 0 bases, with 13 bases spanning the gap. Germline CDR1 is SGHRS and CDR2 is YFSETQ. The CDR3 is made up of 15 amino acids. The CDR3 DNA follows: TGCGCCAGCTACTCGGGGACAACGAACACCGGGGAGCTGTTTTTT. Translating it yields CASYSGTTNTGELFF.

The chain joins TRBV5-4 to TRBJ2-2; 7 bases are a match to TRBD1. Trimming removed 0 bases from V and 4 bases from J; junction bases left unmatched: 3. This CDR3 contains 15 residues. Germline values: CDR1 SGHNT, CDR2 YYREEE (reference sequence). CDR3 region: CASSLEGAGTGELFF. CDR3 sequence (DNA): TGTGCCAGCAGCTTGGAGGGGGCTGGCACCGGGGAGCTGTTTTTT.

This rearrangement joins TRBV30 to TRBJ1-5; no definite D call. This CDR3 spans 12 amino acids. The V end was cut by 1 base, the J end by 7 bases, with 8 bases between. CDR1 is GTSNPN, CDR2 SVGIG, per germline (reference sequence). The CDR3 region is CAWSGRGQPQHF. DNA of the CDR3: TGTGCCTGGAGTGGTCGGGGACAGCCCCAGCATTTT.

This chain links TRBV9 with TRBJ2-3; 9 bases are shared with TRBD1. The CDR3 sequence is 15 residues long. The trim removed 4 bases at V and 3 bases at J, leaving 6 bases unmatched. The germline V gene has CDR1 SGDLS and CDR2 YYNGEE. The CDR3 DNA is TGTGCCAGCAGCTTTGCCGGGACAGGGACAGATACGCAGTATTTT. The encoded protein is CASSFAGTGTDTQYF.